This paragraph reports one T cell receptor beta chain. These data come from a study of blood T cell repertoires in COVID-19. Study context: COVID-19 samples, acute and convalescent, were from the United States, Italy and Spain.

The V gene end was trimmed by 10 bases and the J gene end by 3 bases; junction bases not matched to a gene: 12. This CDR3 is 14 amino acids long. CDR1 is WNHNN and CDR2 is SYGVQD in the germline V gene (reference sequence). Original processing methods: Estimation of nucleated cell counts was performed using reference gene primer amplification. The protocol was immunoSEQ multiplex PCR, while the TCRdb copy is restricted to in-frame clones and leaves out a portion. Clonal size and the V and J genes are those of that table, whereas D and trimming came from the DNA. The sample lists roughly 87,000 clones, around 88% occurring once.

The sequencing input was peripheral blood. The receptor was isolated from a man between 60 and 75 years old with acute or convalescent COVID-19. V is TRBV10-1 and J is TRBJ2-7, with 7 bases that match TRBD1. The CDR3 DNA follows: TGCGCCACCGGTCCGCTGGACAGGCACTACGAGCAGTACTTC. Translating it yields CATGPLDRHYEQYF.